These 5 T cell receptor beta chains came from one sample sequenced in a study of T-cell memory formation after mild COVID-19. From the 5' RACE reads, TCRdb called clonotypes with MiXCR, one entry per CDR3 protein. Of fewer than 350,000 distinct CDR3 sequences in the sample, approximately 19% are singletons; the top ten hold about 21%. Sequenced input: PBMCs or a T cell subset sorted from them (not recorded which). The receptors shown here come from a man between 18 and 35 years old who had mild COVID-19 (a few samples of this study predate the infection). Cell type and time point are not known.

This clonotype has more than one count but fewer than ten. The chain combines TRBV5-1 with TRBJ1-1; TRBD1 matches at 10 bases. The CDR3 runs 14 residues. The germline gives CDR1 SGHRS, CDR2 YFSETQ. Unmatched junction bases numbered 6, after V lost 0 bases and J lost 10 bases. In nucleotides, the CDR3 is TGCGCCAGCAGCTTGGCCCCCGACAGGGGGCGAGCTTTCTTT. This gives the protein CASSLAPDRGRAFF. Complete variable domain (other parts from reference TRBV5-1 and TRBJ1-1): KAGVTQTPRYLIKTRGQQVTLSCSPISGHRSVSWYQQTPGQGLQFLFEYFSETQRNKGNFPGRFSGRQFSNSRSEMNVSTLELGDSALYLCASSLAPDRGRAFFGQGTRLTVV.

This clonotype has a count of ten or more. At one end the junction does not follow the germline gene, possibly because of a read error. The gene calls are TRBV12-3 or TRBV12-4 and TRBJ2-3, with a weak D call TRBD1 (5 bases). This CDR3 region has 12 residues. The CDR3 nucleotides read TGTGCCAGCAGTTTAGGGCAGGGATTGACACATTTT. Its protein is CASSLGQGLTHF.

The rearrangement links TRBV7-2 to TRBJ2-5; D remains ambiguous. The CDR3 spans 13 residues. V was shortened by 8 bases and J by 5 bases, with 15 bases between the two germline ends. Germline V CDR1 and CDR2: SGHTA, FQGNSA. The CDR3 protein is CASARQAQETQYF. Written as DNA, the CDR3 is TGTGCCAGCGCTAGGCAGGCCCAGGAGACCCAGTACTTC.

The V call is TRBV3-1, the J call TRBJ2-1; 7 nucleotides align to TRBD2. The CDR3 extends over 15 amino acids. The V segment lost 6 bases and the J segment 2 bases; nucleotides outside the gene matches: 7. Germline V gives CDR1 LGHDT, CDR2 YNNKEL (reference sequence). The CDR3 DNA sequence: TGTGCCAGCAGGCCTGGGGGGGGACCCTACAATGAGCAGTTCTTC. Translating gives CASRPGGGPYNEQFF.

This clonotype was detected many times. This chain joins TRBV7-2 and TRBJ2-1; TRBD2 aligns across 12 bases. CDR1 and CDR2 (germline): SGHTA, FQGNSA. With 4 bases clipped from V and 2 bases from J, the junction kept 0 bases outside the gene matches. This CDR3 spans 15 amino acids. The CDR3 region has the DNA TGTGCCAGCAGCTCTAGCGGGGGGGCCTACAATGAGCAGTTCTTC. This sequence encodes CASSSSGGAYNEQFF.